Listed below are T cell receptor beta chains from one sample, sequenced in a study of T cell responses to AZD1222 COVID-19 vaccine. Only in-frame clones appear in the TCRdb table, and some are missing; sequencing was by immunoSEQ multiplex PCR. The sample has 90,000 to 110,000 clones; approximately 91% are singletons. Here the sequenced sample was peripheral blood, taken on day 0 of AZD1222 vaccination. These receptors came from an adult in good health. CDR3s include the opening cysteine and the closing phenylalanine or tryptophan. The order of the fields is V gene, J gene, D gene, clone size, CDR3 DNA, CDR3 protein. A D gene is named only where the DNA matches it firmly. Rows may omit the clone size; those that give it use once, few, many or a size class.

V gene: TRBV7-8
J gene: TRBJ1-5
D gene: TRBD1
clone size: NA
CDR3 DNA: TGTGCCAGCAGCTCTGGGACAGGGGGAAATCAGCCCCAGCATTTT
CDR3 protein: CASSSGTGGNQPQHF

V gene: TRBV5-4
J gene: TRBJ2-2
D gene: NA
clone size: NA
CDR3 DNA: TGTGCCAGCAGCTTGCGAGGGGTTGGCGGGGAGCTGTTTTTT
CDR3 protein: CASSLRGVGGELFF

V gene: TRBV18
J gene: TRBJ1-3
D gene: NA
clone size: NA
CDR3 DNA: TGTGCCAGCTCACCGTTCGCAGGGGCATCATCGGGAAACACCATATATTTT
CDR3 protein: CASSPFAGASSGNTIYF

V gene: TRBV28
J gene: TRBJ1-5
D gene: TRBD1
clone size: NA
CDR3 DNA: TGTGCCAGCAGTTTTCAGGACAGGGAAGTTCAGCCCCAGCATTTT
CDR3 protein: CASSFQDREVQPQHF

V gene: TRBV5-6
J gene: TRBJ2-3
D gene: TRBD2
clone size: few
CDR3 DNA: TGTGCCAGCAGCCCGGGACTAGCGGGGTTTACAGATACGCAGTATTTT
CDR3 protein: CASSPGLAGFTDTQYF

V gene: TRBV28
J gene: TRBJ1-2
D gene: NA
clone size: NA
CDR3 DNA: TGTGCCAGCAGTTTTGAAGGGCTAGTCTATGGCTACACCTTC
CDR3 protein: CASSFEGLVYGYTF

V gene: TRBV5-1
J gene: TRBJ2-7
D gene: TRBD1
clone size: NA
CDR3 DNA: TGCGCCAGCAGCCCGGATGGGACAGCCAGCTACGAGCAGTACTTC
CDR3 protein: CASSPDGTASYEQYF

V gene: TRBV7-2
J gene: TRBJ2-1
D gene: NA
clone size: NA
CDR3 DNA: TGTGCCAGCAGCTTAGTTACTGGGACTTTCGATGAGCAGTTCTTC
CDR3 protein: CASSLVTGTFDEQFF

V gene: TRBV12-3/TRBV12-4
J gene: TRBJ1-2
D gene: NA
clone size: NA
CDR3 DNA: TGTGCCAGCAGTTTAACGGATTACTATGGCTACACCTTC
CDR3 protein: CASSLTDYYGYTF

V gene: TRBV10-1
J gene: TRBJ1-5
D gene: NA
clone size: NA
CDR3 DNA: TGCGCCAGCAGGCCGGGGGGGCTCAATCAGCCCCAGCATTTT
CDR3 protein: CASRPGGLNQPQHF

V gene: TRBV25-1
J gene: TRBJ1-2
D gene: NA
clone size: few
CDR3 DNA: TGTGCCAGCAGTGCCGGGACCCTCTATGGCTACACCTTC
CDR3 protein: CASSAGTLYGYTF

V gene: TRBV27
J gene: TRBJ1-3
D gene: NA
clone size: NA
CDR3 DNA: TGTGCCAGCAGTTTATGGGCAGCTAACTCTGGAAACACCATATATTTT
CDR3 protein: CASSLWAANSGNTIYF

V gene: TRBV24-1
J gene: TRBJ2-3
D gene: TRBD2
clone size: NA
CDR3 DNA: TGTGCCACCAGTGACCGCACCCCCTCTAGCGGGAGGACAGATACGCAGTATTTT
CDR3 protein: CATSDRTPSSGRTDTQYF

V gene: TRBV5-6
J gene: TRBJ2-1
D gene: TRBD1
clone size: NA
CDR3 DNA: TGTGCCAGCAGCTTGGATTCGGGACAGGGGAACAATGAGCAGTTCTTC
CDR3 protein: CASSLDSGQGNNEQFF

V gene: TRBV27
J gene: TRBJ1-1
D gene: NA
clone size: once
CDR3 DNA: TGTGCCAGCAGTTCCTGGATACCTTCGTCGACTTTCTTT
CDR3 protein: CASSSWIPSSTFF

V gene: TRBV5-4
J gene: TRBJ1-5
D gene: NA
clone size: few
CDR3 DNA: TGTGCCAGCAGCCTCCAGGGGCCTCCCAATCAGCCCCAGCATTTT
CDR3 protein: CASSLQGPPNQPQHF

V gene: TRBV19
J gene: TRBJ1-1
D gene: NA
clone size: NA
CDR3 DNA: TGTGCCAGTAGTATCAAACAGTTTAATATAAACACTGAAGCTTTCTTT
CDR3 protein: CASSIKQFNINTEAFF

V gene: TRBV6-5
J gene: TRBJ1-5
D gene: NA
clone size: NA
CDR3 DNA: TGTGCCAGCAGCTCCTGGCCCAATCAGCCCCAGCATTTT
CDR3 protein: CASSSWPNQPQHF

V gene: TRBV24-1
J gene: TRBJ2-5
D gene: TRBD2
clone size: NA
CDR3 DNA: TGTGCCACCAGTGATTATAGCGGGGCTCCGACCCAGTACTTC
CDR3 protein: CATSDYSGAPTQYF

V gene: TRBV5-6
J gene: TRBJ1-2
D gene: NA
clone size: NA
CDR3 DNA: TGTGCCAGCAGCTCAGGGAGCTATGGCTACACCTTC
CDR3 protein: CASSSGSYGYTF

V gene: TRBV5-4
J gene: TRBJ2-2
D gene: NA
clone size: NA
CDR3 DNA: TGTGCCAGCAGCTTGGTGGGGGGGCCTAGGGTCACCGGGGAGCTGTTTTTT
CDR3 protein: CASSLVGGPRVTGELFF

V gene: TRBV7-2
J gene: TRBJ2-4
D gene: TRBD2
clone size: NA
CDR3 DNA: TGTGCCAGCAAAAACTTAGGGACTAGCGGGAGGTTCCGGGGGTACTTC
CDR3 protein: CASKNLGTSGRFRGYF

V gene: TRBV7-9
J gene: TRBJ2-1
D gene: NA
clone size: few
CDR3 DNA: TGTGCCAGCAGCGCGACCTCGCAGTCCTACAATGAGCAGTTCTTC
CDR3 protein: CASSATSQSYNEQFF

V gene: TRBV7-8
J gene: TRBJ1-2
D gene: TRBD1
clone size: medium-sized
CDR3 DNA: TGTGCCAGCAGCTGGGGACAGGGGGATGGCTACACCTTC
CDR3 protein: CASSWGQGDGYTF

V gene: TRBV6-1
J gene: TRBJ2-3
D gene: NA
clone size: NA
CDR3 DNA: TGTGCCAGCAGTGAGAATAGGTCGCCTAATACGCAGTATTTT
CDR3 protein: CASSENRSPNTQYF

V gene: TRBV6-6
J gene: TRBJ1-5
D gene: NA
clone size: NA
CDR3 DNA: TGTGCCAGCAGTCCCGACAGGCGGGGCAATCAGCCCCAGCATTTT
CDR3 protein: CASSPDRRGNQPQHF

V gene: TRBV5-1
J gene: TRBJ2-1
D gene: NA
clone size: NA
CDR3 DNA: TGCGCCAGCAGCTTCACGGGGAATGAGCAGTTCTTC
CDR3 protein: CASSFTGNEQFF

V gene: TRBV25-1
J gene: TRBJ1-2
D gene: NA
clone size: NA
CDR3 DNA: TGTGCCAGCAGTGAACTGGTCGGTGGCTACACCTTC
CDR3 protein: CASSELVGGYTF

V gene: TRBV2
J gene: TRBJ1-6
D gene: NA
clone size: NA
CDR3 DNA: TGTGCCAGCAGTGGGAGTGGGGGGCTTAGGACACCCCTCCACTTT
CDR3 protein: CASSGSGGLRTPLHF

V gene: TRBV19
J gene: TRBJ2-2
D gene: NA
clone size: NA
CDR3 DNA: TGTGCCAGTAGGTGGGGGACCGGGGAGCTGTTTTTT
CDR3 protein: CASRWGTGELFF

V gene: TRBV3-1/TRBV3-2
J gene: TRBJ2-3
D gene: NA
clone size: NA
CDR3 DNA: TGTGCCAGCAGCCATTTGGGGGACACAGATACGCAGTATTTT
CDR3 protein: CASSHLGDTDTQYF

V gene: TRBV6-6
J gene: TRBJ2-5
D gene: TRBD1
clone size: NA
CDR3 DNA: TGTGCCAGCAGTTACGCCGACAGGGGTGGAGAGACCCAGTACTTC
CDR3 protein: CASSYADRGGETQYF

V gene: TRBV7-8
J gene: TRBJ1-6
D gene: NA
clone size: NA
CDR3 DNA: TGTGCCAGCAGCTTAGGATCATCGGCAGGGTTTAATTCACCCCTCCACTTT
CDR3 protein: CASSLGSSAGFNSPLHF

V gene: TRBV6-5
J gene: TRBJ1-5
D gene: NA
clone size: NA
CDR3 DNA: TGTGCCACCCACCCCGGCAGGGTAGAGCCCCAGCATTTT
CDR3 protein: CATHPGRVEPQHF

V gene: TRBV19
J gene: TRBJ1-5
D gene: NA
clone size: NA
CDR3 DNA: TGTGCCAGTACCTACGGTGGGCCCCAGCATTTT
CDR3 protein: CASTYGGPQHF

V gene: TRBV20-1
J gene: TRBJ1-4
D gene: NA
clone size: NA
CDR3 DNA: TGCAGTGGGCTGACTAATGAAAAACTGTTTTTT
CDR3 protein: CSGLTNEKLFF

V gene: TRBV10-3
J gene: TRBJ1-2
D gene: NA
clone size: NA
CDR3 DNA: TGTGCCATCAGTGATGGCAGCGGGAACTATGGCTACACCTTC
CDR3 protein: CAISDGSGNYGYTF

V gene: TRBV4-2
J gene: TRBJ1-3
D gene: TRBD1
clone size: NA
CDR3 DNA: TGTGCCAGCAGCCAAGGGGACAGGGGGAATGGAAACACCATATATTTT
CDR3 protein: CASSQGDRGNGNTIYF

V gene: TRBV24-1
J gene: TRBJ1-5
D gene: NA
clone size: NA
CDR3 DNA: TGTGCCACCAGTGAAGGTATTCAGCCCCAGCATTTT
CDR3 protein: CATSEGIQPQHF

V gene: TRBV6-1
J gene: TRBJ1-3
D gene: NA
clone size: NA
CDR3 DNA: TGTGCCAGCAGTGAAACGGGGCCGAGCTCTGGAAACACCATATATTTT
CDR3 protein: CASSETGPSSGNTIYF

V gene: TRBV4-2
J gene: TRBJ2-6
D gene: NA
clone size: NA
CDR3 DNA: TGTGCCAGCAGCCAAGATAAAGGGTCGTCCGGGCTCGTGAGCTCTGGGGCCAACGTCCTGACTTTC
CDR3 protein: CASSQDKGSSGLVSSGANVLTF

V gene: TRBV7-9
J gene: TRBJ1-5
D gene: NA
clone size: NA
CDR3 DNA: TGTGCCAGCAGCACAGGTGTGGGCCTCAATCAGCCCCAGCATTTT
CDR3 protein: CASSTGVGLNQPQHF

V gene: TRBV6-6
J gene: TRBJ1-4
D gene: TRBD1
clone size: few
CDR3 DNA: TGTGCCAGCAGTTACTCGGACAGGGGGATTCTTTTT
CDR3 protein: CASSYSDRGILF

V gene: TRBV6-5
J gene: TRBJ2-1
D gene: NA
clone size: NA
CDR3 DNA: TGTGCCAGCAGTTGGGTCGGGAGCAAAGAGCAGTTCTTC
CDR3 protein: CASSWVGSKEQFF

V gene: TRBV27
J gene: TRBJ1-2
D gene: NA
clone size: NA
CDR3 DNA: TGTGCCAGCAGTAAACAGGGAATCATTAACTATGGCTACACCTTC
CDR3 protein: CASSKQGIINYGYTF

V gene: TRBV5-1
J gene: TRBJ2-3
D gene: NA
clone size: NA
CDR3 DNA: TGCGCCAGCAGCTTGGCCATGGGTGTGACAGATACGCAGTATTTT
CDR3 protein: CASSLAMGVTDTQYF

V gene: TRBV28
J gene: TRBJ1-6
D gene: NA
clone size: NA
CDR3 DNA: TGTGCCAGCAGTTTTGGGGGACGCTCACCCCTCCACTTT
CDR3 protein: CASSFGGRSPLHF

V gene: TRBV10-3
J gene: TRBJ1-2
D gene: TRBD1
clone size: NA
CDR3 DNA: TGTGCCATCAGTGAACAGGGGGCAAGCTATGGCTACACCTTC
CDR3 protein: CAISEQGASYGYTF

V gene: TRBV4-2
J gene: TRBJ2-5
D gene: NA
clone size: NA
CDR3 DNA: TGTGCCAGCAGCCAAGGACCGAGGGTAGAGACCCAGTACTTC
CDR3 protein: CASSQGPRVETQYF

V gene: TRBV5-6
J gene: TRBJ1-5
D gene: NA
clone size: NA
CDR3 DNA: TGTGCCAGCAGCTTACAGGGAGGTCAGCCCCAGCATTTT
CDR3 protein: CASSLQGGQPQHF

V gene: TRBV19
J gene: TRBJ2-2
D gene: NA
clone size: NA
CDR3 DNA: TGTGCCAGTAGGCGCAGGGAAGGCGGTGACACCGGGGAGCTGTTTTTT
CDR3 protein: CASRRREGGDTGELFF

V gene: TRBV15
J gene: TRBJ1-1
D gene: TRBD1
clone size: once
CDR3 DNA: TGTGCCACCAGCAGGGACAGGGGAGATACTGAAGCTTTCTTT
CDR3 protein: CATSRDRGDTEAFF

V gene: TRBV5-1
J gene: TRBJ2-3
D gene: NA
clone size: NA
CDR3 DNA: TGCGCCAGCAGCATTCCCGGGACTTCTAGCACAGATACGCAGTATTTT
CDR3 protein: CASSIPGTSSTDTQYF

V gene: TRBV27
J gene: TRBJ1-1
D gene: NA
clone size: NA
CDR3 DNA: TGTGCCAGCCGCCTAGGGAGGTCCCTTGAAGCTTTCTTT
CDR3 protein: CASRLGRSLEAFF

V gene: TRBV5-4
J gene: TRBJ2-2
D gene: NA
clone size: NA
CDR3 DNA: TGTGCCAGCAGCCTCGAGGGGGTGCACACCGGGGAGCTGTTTTTT
CDR3 protein: CASSLEGVHTGELFF